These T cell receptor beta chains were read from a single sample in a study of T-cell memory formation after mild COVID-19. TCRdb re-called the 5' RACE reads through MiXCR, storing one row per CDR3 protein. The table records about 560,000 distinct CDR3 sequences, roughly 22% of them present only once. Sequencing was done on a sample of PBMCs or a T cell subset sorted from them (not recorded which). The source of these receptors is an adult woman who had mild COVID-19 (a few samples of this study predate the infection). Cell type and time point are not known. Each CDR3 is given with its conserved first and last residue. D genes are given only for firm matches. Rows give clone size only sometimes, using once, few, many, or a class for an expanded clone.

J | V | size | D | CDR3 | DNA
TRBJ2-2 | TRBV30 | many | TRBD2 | CAWSGLAGGRNTGELFF | TGTGCCTGGAGTGGACTAGCGGGAGGTCGGAACACCGGGGAGCTGTTTTTT
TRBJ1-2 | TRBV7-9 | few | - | CASSPGGTGNGYTF | TGTGCCAGCAGCCCCGGCGGTACAGGGAACGGCTACACCTTC
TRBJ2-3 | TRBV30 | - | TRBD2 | CAWRLKAGASTDTQYF | TGTGCCTGGAGGTTAAAAGCGGGGGCTAGCACAGATACGCAGTATTTT
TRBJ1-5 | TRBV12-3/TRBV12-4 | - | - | CASRGGVQPQHF | TGTGCCAGCAGAGGTGGAGTGCAGCCCCAGCATTTT
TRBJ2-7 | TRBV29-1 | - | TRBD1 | CSVAGTDEQYF | TGCAGCGTGGCCGGGACAGACGAGCAGTACTTC
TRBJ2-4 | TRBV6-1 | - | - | CASSGDPKNIQYF | TGTGCCAGCAGTGGGGATCCCAAAAACATTCAGTACTTC
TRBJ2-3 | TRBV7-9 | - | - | CASSSTTRQADTQYF | TGTGCCAGCAGCTCGACTACCCGACAGGCAGATACGCAGTATTTT
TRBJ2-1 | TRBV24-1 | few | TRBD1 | CATSTGQGYNEQFF | TGTGCCACCAGCACGGGACAGGGGTACAATGAGCAGTTCTTC
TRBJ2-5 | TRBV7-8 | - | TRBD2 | CASSYSGGNSGETQYF | TGTGCCAGCAGCTATAGCGGGGGGAACTCCGGGGAGACCCAGTACTTC
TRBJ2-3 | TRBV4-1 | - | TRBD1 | CASSADGTGGEDTQYF | TGCGCCAGCAGCGCCGACGGGACAGGGGGGGAAGATACGCAGTATTTT
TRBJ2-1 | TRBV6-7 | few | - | CASSYRNGSSAEQFF | TGTGCCAGCAGTTACCGTAACGGGAGTTCGGCTGAGCAGTTCTTC
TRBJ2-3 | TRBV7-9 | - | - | CASSFLGPSTDTQYF | TGTGCCAGCAGCTTCCTAGGGCCTAGCACAGATACGCAGTATTTT
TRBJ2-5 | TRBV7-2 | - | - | CASTWGGPRTQYF | TGTGCCAGCACCTGGGGCGGCCCGAGGACCCAGTACTTC
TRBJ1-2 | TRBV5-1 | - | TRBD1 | CASSQIQGGGYTF | TGCGCCAGCAGCCAGATTCAAGGGGGCGGCTACACCTTC
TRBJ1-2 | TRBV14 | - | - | CASSQTGSRGYTF | TGTGCCAGCAGCCAAACAGGGTCTCGTGGCTACACCTTC
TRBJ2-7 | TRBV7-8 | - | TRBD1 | CASSQRDRASYEQYF | TGTGCCAGCAGCCAGAGGGACAGGGCCTCCTACGAGCAGTACTTC
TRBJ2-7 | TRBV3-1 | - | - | CASSQASRTMNQYF | TGTGCCAGCAGCCAAGCTAGCCGGACAATGAACCAGTACTTC
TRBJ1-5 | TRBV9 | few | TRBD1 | CASSVTGVQPQHF | TGTGCCAGCAGCGTGACAGGGGTTCAGCCCCAGCATTTT
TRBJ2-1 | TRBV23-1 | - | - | CASRPSDSGKFF | TGCGCCAGCAGACCTTCGGACAGTGGAAAGTTCTTC
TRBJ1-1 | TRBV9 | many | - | CASSRGGNTEAFF | TGTGCCAGCAGCAGGGGAGGGAACACTGAAGCTTTCTTT
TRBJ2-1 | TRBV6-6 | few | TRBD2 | CASSYSREGPNEQFF | TGTGCCAGCAGTTACTCGCGGGAGGGCCCCAATGAGCAGTTCTTC
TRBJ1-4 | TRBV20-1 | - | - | CSARYVAVEKLFF | TGCAGTGCTAGATATGTGGCGGTCGAAAAACTGTTTTTT
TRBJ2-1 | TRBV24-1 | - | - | CATSDPREIYNEQFF | TGTGCCACCAGTGATCCCCGGGAGATCTACAATGAGCAGTTCTTC
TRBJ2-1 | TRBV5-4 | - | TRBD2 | CASSPTRQGLAGARIDNEQFF | TGTGCCAGCAGCCCAACTCGACAGGGGCTAGCGGGGGCCCGAATTGACAATGAGCAGTTCTTC
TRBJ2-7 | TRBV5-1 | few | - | CASSLEGISYEQYF | TGCGCCAGCAGCTTGGAGGGTATCTCCTACGAGCAGTACTTC
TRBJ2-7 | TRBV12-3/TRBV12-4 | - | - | CASSELDEQYF | TGTGCCAGCAGTGAGTTAGACGAGCAGTACTTC